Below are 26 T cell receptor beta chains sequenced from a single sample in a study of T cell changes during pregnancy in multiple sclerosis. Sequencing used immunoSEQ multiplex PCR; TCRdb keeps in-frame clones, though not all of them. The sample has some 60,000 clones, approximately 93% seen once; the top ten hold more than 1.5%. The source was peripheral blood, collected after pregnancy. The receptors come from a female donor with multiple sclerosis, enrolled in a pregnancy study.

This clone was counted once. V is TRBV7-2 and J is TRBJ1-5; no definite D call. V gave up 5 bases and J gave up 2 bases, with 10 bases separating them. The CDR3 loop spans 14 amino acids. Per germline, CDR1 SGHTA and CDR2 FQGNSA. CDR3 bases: TGTGCCAGCAGCCGTGGTACAGGCAATCAGCCCCAGCATTTT. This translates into CASSRGTGNQPQHF. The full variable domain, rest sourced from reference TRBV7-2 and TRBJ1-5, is GAGVSQSPSNKVTEKGKDVELRCDPISGHTALYWYRQSLGQGLEFLIYFQGNSAPDKSGLPSDRFSAERTGGSVSTLTIQRTQQEDSAVYLCASSRGTGNQPQHFGDGTRLSIL.

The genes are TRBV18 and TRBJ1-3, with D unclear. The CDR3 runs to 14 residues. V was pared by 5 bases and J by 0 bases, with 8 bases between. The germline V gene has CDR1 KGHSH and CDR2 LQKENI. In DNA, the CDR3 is TGTGCCAGCTCATCCGGTCTCTCTGGAAACACCATATATTTT. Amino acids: CASSSGLSGNTIYF.

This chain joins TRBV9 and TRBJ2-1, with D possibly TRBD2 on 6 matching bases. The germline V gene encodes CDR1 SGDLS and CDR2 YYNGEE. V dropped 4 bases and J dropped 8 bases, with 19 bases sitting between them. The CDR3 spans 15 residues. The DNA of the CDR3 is TGTGCCAGCAGCCCGGGGTCGAGGGCGGGACATGAGCAGTTCTTC. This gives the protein CASSPGSRAGHEQFF.

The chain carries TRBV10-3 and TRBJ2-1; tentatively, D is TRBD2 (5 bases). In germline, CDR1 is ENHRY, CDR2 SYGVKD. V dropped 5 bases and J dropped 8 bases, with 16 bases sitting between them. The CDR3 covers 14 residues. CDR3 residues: CAISNRGGGDEQFF. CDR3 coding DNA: TGTGCCATCAGTAATAGAGGAGGTGGGGATGAGCAGTTCTTC.

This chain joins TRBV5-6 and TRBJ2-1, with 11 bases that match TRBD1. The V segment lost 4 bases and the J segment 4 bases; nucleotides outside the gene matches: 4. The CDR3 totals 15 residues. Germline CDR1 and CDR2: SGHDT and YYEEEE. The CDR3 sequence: CASSLDRGLYNEQFF. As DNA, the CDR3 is TGTGCCAGCAGCCTGGACAGGGGGCTGTACAATGAGCAGTTCTTC.

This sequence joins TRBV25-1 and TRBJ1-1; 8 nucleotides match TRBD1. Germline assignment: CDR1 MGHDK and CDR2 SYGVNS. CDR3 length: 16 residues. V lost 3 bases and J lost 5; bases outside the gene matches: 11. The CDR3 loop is CASSDQLRTGRTEAFF. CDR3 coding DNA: TGTGCCAGCAGTGACCAACTTAGGACAGGGAGAACTGAAGCTTTCTTT.

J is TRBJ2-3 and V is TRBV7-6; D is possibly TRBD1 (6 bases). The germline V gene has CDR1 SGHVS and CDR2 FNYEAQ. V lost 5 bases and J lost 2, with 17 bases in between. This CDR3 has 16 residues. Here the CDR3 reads CASSPPAGAPTDTQYF. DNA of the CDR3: TGTGCCAGCAGCCCACCAGCAGGGGCTCCCACAGATACGCAGTATTTT.

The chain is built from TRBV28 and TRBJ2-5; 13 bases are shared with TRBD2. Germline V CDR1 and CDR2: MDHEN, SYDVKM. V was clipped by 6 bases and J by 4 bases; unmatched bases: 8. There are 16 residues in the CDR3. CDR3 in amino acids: CASRTSGRAGGETQYF. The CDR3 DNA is TGTGCCAGCAGAACTAGCGGGAGGGCCGGGGGAGAGACCCAGTACTTC. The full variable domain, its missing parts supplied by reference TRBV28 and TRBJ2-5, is DVKVTQSSRYLVKRTGEKVFLECVQDMDHENMFWYRQDPGLGLRLIYFSYDVKMKEKGDIPEGYSVSREKKERFSLILESASTNQTSMYLCASRTSGRAGGETQYFGPGTRLLVL.

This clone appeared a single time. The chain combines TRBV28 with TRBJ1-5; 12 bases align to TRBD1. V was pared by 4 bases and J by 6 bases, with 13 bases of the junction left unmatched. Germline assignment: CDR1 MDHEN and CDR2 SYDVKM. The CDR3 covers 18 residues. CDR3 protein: CASSSPGQGARQGQPQHF. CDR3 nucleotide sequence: TGTGCCAGCAGTTCGCCGGGACAGGGGGCCCGGCAGGGTCAGCCCCAGCATTTT. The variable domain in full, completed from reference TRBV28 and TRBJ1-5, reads DVKVTQSSRYLVKRTGEKVFLECVQDMDHENMFWYRQDPGLGLRLIYFSYDVKMKEKGDIPEGYSVSREKKERFSLILESASTNQTSMYLCASSSPGQGARQGQPQHFGDGTRLSIL.

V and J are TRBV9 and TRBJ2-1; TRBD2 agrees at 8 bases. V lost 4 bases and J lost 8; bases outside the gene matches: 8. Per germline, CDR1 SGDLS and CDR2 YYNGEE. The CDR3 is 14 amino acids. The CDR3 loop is CASSLGTSWHEQFF. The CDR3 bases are TGTGCCAGCAGCCTGGGGACTAGTTGGCATGAGCAGTTCTTC.

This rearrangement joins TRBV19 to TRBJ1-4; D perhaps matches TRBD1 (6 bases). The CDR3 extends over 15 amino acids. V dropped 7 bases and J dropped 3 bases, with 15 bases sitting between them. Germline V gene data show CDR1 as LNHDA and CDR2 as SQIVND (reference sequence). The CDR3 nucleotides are TGTGCCAGTATCACAGGGAATCCTTCTAATGAAAAACTGTTTTTT. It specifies CASITGNPSNEKLFF.

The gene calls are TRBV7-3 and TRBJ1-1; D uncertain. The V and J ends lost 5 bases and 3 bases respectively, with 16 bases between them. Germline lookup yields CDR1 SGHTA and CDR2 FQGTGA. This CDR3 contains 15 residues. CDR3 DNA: TGTGCCAGCAGCCCCGCCGGACCCGGGGACACTGAAGCTTTCTTT. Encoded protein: CASSPAGPGDTEAFF.

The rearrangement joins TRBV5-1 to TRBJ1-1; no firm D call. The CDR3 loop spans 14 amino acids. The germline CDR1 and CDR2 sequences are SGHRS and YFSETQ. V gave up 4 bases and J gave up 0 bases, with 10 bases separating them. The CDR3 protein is CASSSNSMNTEAFF. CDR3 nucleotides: TGCGCCAGCAGCAGCAACAGTATGAACACTGAAGCTTTCTTT.

Written as DNA, the CDR3 is TGTGCCAGCAGCCAAGTCGGAGATGATGGAGACTACGAGCAGTACTTC. Amino acids: CASSQVGDDGDYEQYF. This rearrangement joins TRBV14 to TRBJ2-7; D call uncertain. CDR3 size: 16 residues. The germline V gene has CDR1 SGHDN and CDR2 FVKESK. V was cut by 1 base and J by 3 bases, with 16 bases left in between.

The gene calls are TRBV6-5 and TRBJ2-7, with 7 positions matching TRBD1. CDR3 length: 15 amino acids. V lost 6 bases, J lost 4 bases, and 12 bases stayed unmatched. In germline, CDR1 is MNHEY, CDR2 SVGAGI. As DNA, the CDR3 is TGTGCCAGCAGGCGTGAGGGGGCGCGGAGTTACGAGCAGTACTTC. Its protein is CASRREGARSYEQYF.

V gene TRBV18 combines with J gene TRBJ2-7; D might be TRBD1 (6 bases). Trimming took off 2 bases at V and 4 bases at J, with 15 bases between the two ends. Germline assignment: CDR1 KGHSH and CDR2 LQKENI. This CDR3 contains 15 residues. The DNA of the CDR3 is TGTGCCAGCTCACCAGCGGCGAGACAGGTTTACGAGCAGTACTTC. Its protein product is CASSPAARQVYEQYF.

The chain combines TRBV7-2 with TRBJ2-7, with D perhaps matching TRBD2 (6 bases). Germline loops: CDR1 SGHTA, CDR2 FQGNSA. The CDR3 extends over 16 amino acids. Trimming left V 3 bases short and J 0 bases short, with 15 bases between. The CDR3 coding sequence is TGTGCCAGCAGCTTTGGAGGGCTCCCAATCTCCTACGAGCAGTACTTC. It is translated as CASSFGGLPISYEQYF. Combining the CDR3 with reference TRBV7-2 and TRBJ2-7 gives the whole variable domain GAGVSQSPSNKVTEKGKDVELRCDPISGHTALYWYRQSLGQGLEFLIYFQGNSAPDKSGLPSDRFSAERTGGSVSTLTIQRTQQEDSAVYLCASSFGGLPISYEQYFGPGTRLTVT.

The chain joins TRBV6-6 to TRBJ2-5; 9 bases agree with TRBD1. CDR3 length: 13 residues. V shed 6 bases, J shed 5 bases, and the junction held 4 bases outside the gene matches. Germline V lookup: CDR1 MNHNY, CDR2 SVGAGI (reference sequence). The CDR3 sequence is CASRETGGETQYF. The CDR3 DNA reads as TGTGCCAGCAGGGAGACAGGGGGGGAGACCCAGTACTTC.

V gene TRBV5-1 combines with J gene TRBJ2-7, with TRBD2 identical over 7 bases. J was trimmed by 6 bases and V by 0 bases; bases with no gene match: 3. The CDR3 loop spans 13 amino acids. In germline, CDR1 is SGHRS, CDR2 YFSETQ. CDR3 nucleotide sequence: TGCGCCAGCAGCTTGGAGGGAGGGTTCGAGCAGTACTTC. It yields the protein CASSLEGGFEQYF.

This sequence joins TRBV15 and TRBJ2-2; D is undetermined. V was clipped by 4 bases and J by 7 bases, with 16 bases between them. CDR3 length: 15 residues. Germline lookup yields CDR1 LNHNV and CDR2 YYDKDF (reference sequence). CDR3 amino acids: CATSIQRQVVGELFF. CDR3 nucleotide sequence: TGTGCCACCAGCATCCAACGGCAGGTGGTCGGGGAGCTGTTTTTT.

The DNA of the CDR3 is TGTGCCAGCAGCTTAGAAGCGGGGGCCCTCTCCTACGAGCAGTACTTC. This encodes CASSLEAGALSYEQYF. The chain links TRBV7-2 to TRBJ2-7, with 8 bases identical to TRBD2. V shed 1 base, J shed 0 bases, and the junction held 5 bases outside the gene matches. This CDR3 has 16 residues. Germline CDR1 and CDR2: SGHTA and FQGNSA. Combining the CDR3 with reference TRBV7-2 and TRBJ2-7 gives the whole variable domain GAGVSQSPSNKVTEKGKDVELRCDPISGHTALYWYRQSLGQGLEFLIYFQGNSAPDKSGLPSDRFSAERTGGSVSTLTIQRTQQEDSAVYLCASSLEAGALSYEQYFGPGTRLTVT.

The CDR3 DNA reads TGTGCCAGCAGTGCTTCAGGTGGGAGCTCGGGGGAGCAGTACTTC. Protein sequence: CASSASGGSSGEQYF. The chain recombines TRBV9 with TRBJ2-7; perhaps TRBD2 as D (5 bases). The V gene's germline CDR1 is SGDLS and CDR2 YYNGEE. Trimming cost V 5 bases and J 7 bases, with 22 bases left between them. The CDR3 covers 15 residues.

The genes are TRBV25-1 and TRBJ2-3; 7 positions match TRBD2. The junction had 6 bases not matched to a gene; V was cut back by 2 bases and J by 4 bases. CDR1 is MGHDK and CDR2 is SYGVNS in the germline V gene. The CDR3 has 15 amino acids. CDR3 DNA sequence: TGTGCCAGCAGTGAAGGTACCGCGGGAGCAGATACGCAGTATTTT. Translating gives CASSEGTAGADTQYF.

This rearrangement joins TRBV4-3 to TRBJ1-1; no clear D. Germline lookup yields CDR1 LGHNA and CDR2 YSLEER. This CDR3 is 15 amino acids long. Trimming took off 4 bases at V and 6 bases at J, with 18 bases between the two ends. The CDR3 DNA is TGCGCCAGCAGCCCCGGTAGAGTAACCGCCGCTGAAGCTTTCTTT. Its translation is CASSPGRVTAAEAFF.

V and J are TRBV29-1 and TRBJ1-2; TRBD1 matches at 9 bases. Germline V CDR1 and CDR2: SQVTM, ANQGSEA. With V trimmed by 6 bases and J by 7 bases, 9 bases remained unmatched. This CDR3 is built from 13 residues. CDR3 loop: CSVNFWDRVGYTF. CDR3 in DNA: TGCAGCGTGAACTTTTGGGACAGGGTTGGCTACACCTTC.

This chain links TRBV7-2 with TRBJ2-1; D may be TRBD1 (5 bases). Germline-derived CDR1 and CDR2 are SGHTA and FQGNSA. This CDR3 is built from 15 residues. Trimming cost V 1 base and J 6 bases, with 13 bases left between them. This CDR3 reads CASSLDSTVSNEQFF. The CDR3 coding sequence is TGTGCCAGCAGCTTAGACTCGACAGTTAGCAATGAGCAGTTCTTC.